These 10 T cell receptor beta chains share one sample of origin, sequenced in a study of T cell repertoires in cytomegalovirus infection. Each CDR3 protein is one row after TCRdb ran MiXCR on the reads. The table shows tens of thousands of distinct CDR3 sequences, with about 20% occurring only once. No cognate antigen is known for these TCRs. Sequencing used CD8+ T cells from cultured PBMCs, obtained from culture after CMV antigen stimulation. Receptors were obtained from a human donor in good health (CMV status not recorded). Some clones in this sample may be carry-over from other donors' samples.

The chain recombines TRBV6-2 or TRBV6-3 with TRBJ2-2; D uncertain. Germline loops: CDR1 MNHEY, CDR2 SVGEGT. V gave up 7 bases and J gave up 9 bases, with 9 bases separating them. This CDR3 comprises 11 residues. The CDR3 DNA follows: TGTGCCAGCACTAAAAACAGGGAGCTGTTTTTT. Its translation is CASTKNRELFF.

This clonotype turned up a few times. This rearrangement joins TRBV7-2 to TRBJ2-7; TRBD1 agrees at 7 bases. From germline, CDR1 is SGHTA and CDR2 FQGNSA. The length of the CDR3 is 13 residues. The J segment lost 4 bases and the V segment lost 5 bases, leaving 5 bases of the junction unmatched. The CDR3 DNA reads TGTGCCAGCAGCCCAGGGGGTTTATACGAGCAGTACTTC. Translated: CASSPGGLYEQYF.

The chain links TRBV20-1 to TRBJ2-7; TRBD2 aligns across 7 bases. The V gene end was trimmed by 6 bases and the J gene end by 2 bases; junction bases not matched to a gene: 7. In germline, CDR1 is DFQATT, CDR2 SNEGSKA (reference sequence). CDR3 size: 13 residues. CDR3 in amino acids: CSATLAEPYEQYF. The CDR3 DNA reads TGCAGTGCCACCCTAGCGGAGCCCTACGAGCAGTACTTC.

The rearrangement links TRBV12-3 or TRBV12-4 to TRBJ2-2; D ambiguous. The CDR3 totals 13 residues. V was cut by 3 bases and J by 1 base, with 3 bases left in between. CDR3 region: CASSFGNTGELFF. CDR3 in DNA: TGTGCCAGCAGTTTTGGGAACACCGGGGAGCTGTTTTTT.

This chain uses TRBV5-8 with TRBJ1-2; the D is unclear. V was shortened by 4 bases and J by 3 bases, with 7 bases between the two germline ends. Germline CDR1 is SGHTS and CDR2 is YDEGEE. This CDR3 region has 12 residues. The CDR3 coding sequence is TGTGCCAGCAGCGCCGGATACTATGGCTACACCTTC. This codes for CASSAGYYGYTF.

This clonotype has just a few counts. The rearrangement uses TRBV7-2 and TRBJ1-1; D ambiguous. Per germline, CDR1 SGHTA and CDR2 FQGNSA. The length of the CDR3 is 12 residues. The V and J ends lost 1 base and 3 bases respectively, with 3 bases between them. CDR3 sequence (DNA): TGTGCCAGCAGCTTAGTCGACACTGAAGCTTTCTTT. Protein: CASSLVDTEAFF.

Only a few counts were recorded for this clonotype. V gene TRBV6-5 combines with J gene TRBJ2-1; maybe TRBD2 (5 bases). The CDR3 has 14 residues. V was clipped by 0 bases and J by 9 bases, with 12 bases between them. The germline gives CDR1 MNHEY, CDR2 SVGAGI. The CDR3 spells CASSYSRGLGEQFF. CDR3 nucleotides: TGTGCCAGCAGTTACTCGAGAGGGTTGGGTGAGCAGTTCTTC.

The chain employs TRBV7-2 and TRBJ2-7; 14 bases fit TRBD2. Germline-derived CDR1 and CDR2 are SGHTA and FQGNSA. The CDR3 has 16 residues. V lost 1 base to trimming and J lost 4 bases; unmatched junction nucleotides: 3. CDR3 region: CASSLGLAGGPYEQYF. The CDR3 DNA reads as TGTGCCAGCAGCTTAGGACTAGCGGGGGGGCCGTACGAGCAGTACTTC.

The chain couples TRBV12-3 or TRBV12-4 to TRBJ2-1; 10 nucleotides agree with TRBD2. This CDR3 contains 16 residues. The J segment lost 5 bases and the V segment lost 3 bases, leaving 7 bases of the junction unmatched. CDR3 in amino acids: CASSFPGLAFNNEQFF. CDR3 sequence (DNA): TGTGCCAGCAGTTTCCCGGGACTAGCGTTTAACAATGAGCAGTTCTTC.

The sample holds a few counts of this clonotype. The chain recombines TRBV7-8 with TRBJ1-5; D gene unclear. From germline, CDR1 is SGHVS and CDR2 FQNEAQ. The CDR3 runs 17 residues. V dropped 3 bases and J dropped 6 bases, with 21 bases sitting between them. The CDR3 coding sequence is TGTGCCAGCAGCTTGGGGTTGAGTGTCTCGGGAGGTCAGCCCCAGCATTTT. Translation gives CASSLGLSVSGGQPQHF.